This T cell receptor beta chain was recovered during a study of cytomegalovirus exposure and HLA in healthy donors. Broader study findings: Immune exposure was documented only through CMV serostatus. Overall, about 160 TCR beta chains were annotated as cytomegalovirus-associated. In a later analysis, TCR beta V- and J-gene trimming was associated with a missense DCLRE1C variant. Presence/absence comparisons presumed near-even sequencing depth among donors.

Worth noting for this clone: Its antigen is unidentified.

The CDR3 has 14 amino acids. Trimming took off 5 bases at V and 0 bases at J, with 8 bases between the two ends. In germline, CDR1 is LNHDA, CDR2 SQIVND (reference sequence). The PCR contained 60 Vbeta and 13 Jbeta primers. Data came from immunoSEQ multiplex PCR; TCRdb stores just in-frame clones and leaves some out. The repertoire holds about 110,000 clones, with roughly 70% as singletons. This receptor was identified in a woman younger than 45 in good health and CMV-seronegative. Material: PBMCs. The V call is TRBV19, the J call TRBJ2-4; D is unclear. The CDR3 DNA sequence: TGTGCCAGTAGTCCCCTGTTAGCCAAAAACATTCAGTACTTC. This gives the protein CASSPLLAKNIQYF. Full variable domain (remainder filled in from reference TRBV19 and TRBJ2-4): DGGITQSPKYLFRKEGQNVTLSCEQNLNHDAMYWYRQDPGQGLRLIYYSQIVNDFQKGDIAEGYSVSREKKESFPLTVTSAQKNPTAFYLCASSPLLAKNIQYFGAGTRLSVL.